One sample yielded the 8 T cell receptor beta chains listed below, sequenced in a study of blood T cell repertoires in COVID-19. The assay was immunoSEQ multiplex PCR, and TCRdb's table has in-frame clones only and misses some. The sample holds hundreds of thousands of clones; 86% are singletons and the top ten take 2% to 2.5%. The material sequenced was PBMCs or T cells enriched from blood (not recorded which). These receptors originate from a woman aged 45-65 years who had recovered from COVID-19.

The chain couples TRBV7-2 to TRBJ2-1; 9 nucleotides align to TRBD2. The CDR3 has 16 residues. V was pared by 2 bases and J by 4 bases, with 6 bases of the junction left unmatched. The germline V gene has CDR1 SGHTA and CDR2 FQGNSA. CDR3 in DNA: TGTGCCAGCAGCTTATCCGCGACTAGCGGTTACAATGAGCAGTTCTTC. It translates to CASSLSATSGYNEQFF.

This chain connects TRBV5-1 to TRBJ2-5, with D possibly TRBD1 on 5 matching bases. The CDR3 contains 14 residues. V dropped 6 bases and J dropped 5 bases, with 17 bases sitting between them. Germline V gene data show CDR1 as SGHRS and CDR2 as YFSETQ. The CDR3 is CASTLDWAGETQYF. The CDR3 coding sequence is TGCGCCAGCACCCTGGATTGGGCAGGGGAGACCCAGTACTTC. The complete variable domain, with remaining parts taken from reference TRBV5-1 and TRBJ2-5, reads KAGVTQTPRYLIKTRGQQVTLSCSPISGHRSVSWYQQTPGQGLQFLFEYFSETQRNKGNFPGRFSGRQFSNSRSEMNVSTLELGDSALYLCASTLDWAGETQYFGPGTRLLVL.

V usage is TRBV5-1 and J usage is TRBJ2-3; 16 nucleotides match TRBD2. The CDR3 consists of 17 residues. With 5 bases clipped from V and 4 bases from J, the junction kept 7 bases outside the gene matches. The germline V gene encodes CDR1 SGHRS and CDR2 YFSETQ. The CDR3 protein is CASRLPGLAGGSDTQYF. DNA for the CDR3: TGCGCCAGCAGATTACCGGGACTAGCGGGGGGGTCAGATACGCAGTATTTT.

This clone has a single count. The chain is built from TRBV19 and TRBJ1-5; 9 nucleotides line up with TRBD1. V lost 6 bases, J lost 4 bases, and 7 bases stayed unmatched. This CDR3 is built from 15 residues. CDR1 is LNHDA, CDR2 SQIVND, per germline (reference sequence). DNA of the CDR3: TGTGCCAGTAGCATTTTCGGGACAGGGAATCAGCCCCAGCATTTT. This codes for CASSIFGTGNQPQHF.

The V and J genes are TRBV28 and TRBJ2-1; TRBD1 might be the D (6 bases). Germline loops: CDR1 MDHEN, CDR2 SYDVKM. V dropped 7 bases and J dropped 4 bases, with 20 bases sitting between them. The CDR3 spans 16 residues. CDR3 region: CASNIGGGRAYNEQFF. The CDR3 nucleotides read TGTGCCAGCAATATTGGGGGCGGCAGGGCTTACAATGAGCAGTTCTTC.

The chain combines TRBV28 with TRBJ1-5; D ambiguous. CDR1 and CDR2 from the germline V gene are MDHEN and SYDVKM. The CDR3 contains 12 residues. The germline V and J ends were trimmed by 6 bases and 9 bases, with 12 bases remaining between them. CDR3 bases: TGTGCCAGCAGAACTCCTCTAGGGCCCCAGCATTTT. Protein sequence: CASRTPLGPQHF.

The CDR3 DNA follows: TGCGCCAGCAGCCAAGGGGCCCCAGTCTCCTATGGCTACACCTTC. Translated, it gives CASSQGAPVSYGYTF. The chain has TRBV4-1 and TRBJ1-2; D gene ambiguous. V was pared by 1 base and J by 4 bases, with 13 bases between. Germline values: CDR1 MGHRA, CDR2 YSYEKL. This CDR3 has 15 amino acids.

V gene TRBV7-2 combines with J gene TRBJ2-1, with unresolved D. V gave up 3 bases and J gave up 0 bases, with 9 bases separating them. CDR3 length: 15 amino acids. Germline CDR1 and CDR2: SGHTA and FQGNSA. The CDR3 here is CASSFWSSSYNEQFF. CDR3 nucleotides: TGTGCCAGCAGCTTTTGGTCGAGCTCCTACAATGAGCAGTTCTTC.